These T cell receptor beta chains were read from a single sample in a study of blood T cell repertoires in COVID-19. TCRdb's table, derived via immunoSEQ multiplex PCR, lists solely in-frame clones and lacks some. In the table there are a few hundred thousand clones, 70% to 90% of which are singletons. The sample was PBMCs or T cells enriched from blood (not recorded which). The receptors originated from a woman between 40 and 50 years old with acute COVID-19. Each CDR3 is given with its conserved first and last residue. D genes are given only for firm matches. Clone size is stated in some rows and not others, as once, few, many or a class when expanded.

v_gene	abundance	j_gene	d_gene	CDR3aa	CDR3nt
TRBV18	.	TRBJ1-2	.	CASSPPGQQGIGYTF	TGTGCCAGCTCACCGCCCGGCCAACAGGGAATTGGCTACACCTTC
TRBV19	.	TRBJ2-5	.	CASLGGALGETQYF	TGTGCCAGTCTGGGGGGAGCCCTCGGCGAGACCCAGTACTTC
TRBV18	.	TRBJ1-1	TRBD1	CASSSGTGWANTEAFF	TGTGCCAGCTCATCAGGGACAGGGTGGGCGAACACTGAAGCTTTCTTT
TRBV29-1	.	TRBJ2-1	.	CSVAGGGRADNEQFF	TGCAGCGTTGCAGGAGGGGGGAGGGCCGACAATGAGCAGTTCTTC
TRBV29-1	.	TRBJ2-5	TRBD2	CSATSGLAGQTQYF	TGCAGCGCAACCTCGGGACTAGCGGGACAGACCCAGTACTTC
TRBV11-3	once	TRBJ1-1	TRBD1	CASTPWDSSEAFF	TGTGCCAGCACCCCCTGGGACAGTTCAGAAGCTTTCTTT
TRBV27	.	TRBJ2-2	TRBD1	CASSFRRTGTGNTGELFF	TGTGCCAGCAGTTTCCGCCGCACCGGGACAGGGAACACCGGGGAGCTGTTTTTT
TRBV28	.	TRBJ1-5	.	CASSFDQPQHF	TGTGCCAGCAGTTTCGATCAGCCCCAGCATTTT
TRBV24-1	.	TRBJ2-2	.	CATSRRTGSNTGELFF	TGTGCCACCAGTAGGAGAACAGGGTCAAACACCGGGGAGCTGTTTTTT
TRBV21-1	few	TRBJ2-1	.	CARRSWTGVNNEQFF	TGTGCCAGAAGGTCGTGGACAGGGGTAAACAATGAGCAGTTCTTC
TRBV18	.	TRBJ1-1	TRBD1	CASSPRTGGDTEAFF	TGTGCCAGCTCACCTCGGACAGGGGGGGACACTGAAGCTTTCTTT
TRBV12-3/TRBV12-4	.	TRBJ2-7	.	CASSEQGFHEQYF	TGTGCCAGCAGTGAGCAGGGCTTCCACGAGCAGTACTTC
TRBV11-2	.	TRBJ2-1	.	CASSSEVENNEQFF	TGTGCCAGCAGCTCGGAAGTGGAGAACAATGAGCAGTTCTTC
TRBV24-1	.	TRBJ1-6	.	CATKKAAPANSPLHF	TGTGCCACTAAAAAGGCGGCTCCCGCGAATTCACCCCTCCACTTT
TRBV7-3	.	TRBJ2-3	.	CASSLSRDDTQYF	TGTGCCAGCAGCTTATCGCGGGATGATACGCAGTATTTT
TRBV4-2	once	TRBJ2-5	TRBD2	CASSQGGVGLISETQYF	TGTGCCAGCAGCCAAGGGGGAGTGGGACTAATCTCCGAGACCCAGTACTTC
TRBV2	.	TRBJ1-2	TRBD1	CASSSGTGSVNGYTF	TGTGCCAGCAGCTCCGGGACAGGGTCGGTTAATGGCTACACCTTC
TRBV27	.	TRBJ2-1	.	CASSITTGSSYNEQFF	TGTGCCAGCAGTATTACCACAGGGAGTTCCTACAATGAGCAGTTCTTC
TRBV4-1	once	TRBJ1-1	.	CASSQDPPLVTEAFF	TGCGCCAGCAGCCAAGATCCCCCTCTCGTTACTGAAGCTTTCTTT
TRBV5-1	.	TRBJ2-3	.	CASREGPVSDTQYF	TGCGCCAGCAGGGAGGGCCCGGTATCAGATACGCAGTATTTT
TRBV27	.	TRBJ2-5	TRBD1	CASSLLGTGGVETQYF	TGTGCCAGCAGTCTCCTTGGGACAGGGGGTGTGGAGACCCAGTACTTC
TRBV5-1	.	TRBJ2-1	.	CASSWVTVVGETYNEQFF	TGCGCCAGCAGCTGGGTGACGGTGGTCGGGGAGACCTACAATGAGCAGTTCTTC
TRBV19	.	TRBJ1-2	.	CASSTSGGQSYGYTF	TGTGCCAGTAGTACCTCTGGAGGGCAAAGCTATGGCTACACCTTC
TRBV15	.	TRBJ2-7	.	CATSRDGGTYEQYF	TGTGCCACCAGCAGAGATGGGGGCACGTACGAGCAGTACTTC
TRBV28	.	TRBJ1-2	.	CASSPFRGAGNSLGYTF	TGTGCCAGCAGCCCATTCCGGGGGGCAGGGAATTCGCTCGGCTACACCTTC
TRBV19	.	TRBJ2-3	TRBD1	CASSISPTGGYTDTQYF	TGTGCCAGTAGTATATCCCCGACAGGGGGTTACACAGATACGCAGTATTTT
TRBV5-1	.	TRBJ2-1	.	CASSFTATGTFSYNEQFF	TGCGCCAGCAGCTTTACAGCGACAGGAACTTTCTCCTACAATGAGCAGTTCTTC
TRBV28	.	TRBJ1-5	.	CASSLGRAQHF	TGTGCCAGCAGTTTAGGGCGGGCCCAGCATTTT
TRBV5-1	.	TRBJ2-6	TRBD1	CASSPLGQGQGANVLTF	TGCGCCAGCAGTCCTTTGGGACAGGGGCAGGGGGCCAACGTCCTGACTTTC
TRBV24-1	.	TRBJ2-5	.	CATSDPGTSQETQYF	TGTGCCACCAGTGATCCCGGGACTTCCCAAGAGACCCAGTACTTC
TRBV4-1	.	TRBJ2-2	TRBD2	CASSQGERGAGTGELFF	TGCGCCAGCAGCCAAGGGGAGCGGGGGGCCGGCACCGGGGAGCTGTTTTTT
TRBV9	few	TRBJ2-1	.	CASSVGGTGDEQFF	TGTGCCAGCAGCGTTGGAGGGACTGGGGATGAGCAGTTCTTC
TRBV2	.	TRBJ2-7	TRBD2	CASRPRGGRVYEQYF	TGTGCCAGCAGGCCCCGTGGCGGGAGAGTCTACGAGCAGTACTTC
TRBV19	.	TRBJ2-5	TRBD2	CASSMGTSVLETQYF	TGTGCCAGTAGTATGGGGACTAGCGTTTTAGAGACCCAGTACTTC
TRBV19	.	TRBJ1-2	.	CASSTRQTNYGYTF	TGTGCCAGTAGTACCCGACAGACTAACTATGGCTACACCTTC
TRBV7-3	.	TRBJ2-7	TRBD1	CASSLAPGGVEQYF	TGTGCCAGCAGCTTAGCGCCAGGGGGCGTTGAGCAGTACTTC
TRBV4-1	few	TRBJ1-3	TRBD1	CASTGTASSGNTIYF	TGCGCCAGCACCGGGACAGCGAGCTCTGGAAACACCATATATTTT